The following is a TCR beta chain sequence with its context. CD4+ cells underwent separation, giving CD45RA+ naive and CD45RA-negative memory subsets. Profiling relied on immunoSEQ multiplex PCR, and the TCRdb table lists in-frame clones only, not all of them. The sample lists approximately 1.5 million clones; 95% to 99% were seen once. Germline V gene data show CDR1 as MRHNA and CDR2 as SNTAGT. J was trimmed by 5 bases and V by 4 bases; bases with no gene match: 3. This CDR3 is 14 amino acids long. These data come from a study of shared clonotypes between healthy human individuals. The source is a man aged 25-45 years in good health. Material for sequencing was naive CD4+ T cells sorted from blood. The subset is: CD45RA+ positively selected. The chain has TRBV6-4 and TRBJ2-2, with 8 nucleotides matching TRBD1. The DNA of the CDR3 is TGTGCCAGCAGTGGGGACAGGACAACCGGGGAGCTGTTTTTT. Its translation is CASSGDRTTGELFF.